Shown below are 14 T cell receptor beta chains from a single sample sequenced in a study of T cell responses to AZD1222 COVID-19 vaccine. Using immunoSEQ multiplex PCR, the repertoire was profiled, and TCRdb retains in-frame clones only, with some absent. The sample records around 150,000 clones, roughly 90% being singletons. Sample: peripheral blood, taken 28 days after the second AZD1222 dose. The receptors stem from an adult who received the AZD1222 COVID-19 vaccine.

The chain couples TRBV9 to TRBJ2-7; the match to TRBD2 covers 8 bases. The junction had 19 bases not matched to a gene; V was cut back by 0 bases and J by 5 bases. CDR1 is SGDLS and CDR2 is YYNGEE in the germline V gene. The CDR3 runs to 19 residues. The CDR3 DNA reads TGTGCCAGCAGCGTAGGACAGAGGGGTCGGTTTAGCGGGATCAACGAGCAGTACTTC. Amino acids: CASSVGQRGRFSGINEQYF.

This clone came up a few times. The chain recombines TRBV9 with TRBJ1-1; the D is unclear. V was shortened by 6 bases and J by 3 bases, with 15 bases between the two germline ends. CDR1 is SGDLS, CDR2 YYNGEE, per germline. The CDR3 is made up of 14 amino acids. The CDR3 sequence: CASNNGAVDTEAFF. In nucleotides, the CDR3 is TGTGCCAGCAACAACGGAGCGGTGGACACTGAAGCTTTCTTT.

The gene calls are TRBV7-2 and TRBJ1-2; no definite D call. Germline CDR1 is SGHTA and CDR2 is FQGNSA. V was pared by 5 bases and J by 8 bases, with 15 bases between. The CDR3 spans 13 residues. The CDR3 is CASSPPGQGGYTF. Written as DNA, the CDR3 is TGTGCCAGCAGCCCCCCTGGGCAAGGAGGCTACACCTTC.

The CDR3 DNA reads as TGCGCCAGCAGCTTGGGCGTGGAAACCTACGAGCAGTACTTC. Translation gives CASSLGVETYEQYF. The chain employs TRBV5-1 and TRBJ2-7; D is ambiguous. The germline V and J ends were trimmed by 0 bases and 2 bases, with 9 bases remaining between them. The germline CDR1 and CDR2 sequences are SGHRS and YFSETQ. The CDR3 loop spans 14 amino acids.

V is TRBV29-1 and J is TRBJ2-3; 8 bases are a match to TRBD2. CDR1 and CDR2 from the germline V gene are SQVTM and ANQGSEA. The CDR3 is 15 amino acids. V lost 7 bases and J lost 2; bases outside the gene matches: 11. The CDR3 nucleotides read TGCAGCGGACGGGCCAGCGGGAGTTACACAGATACGCAGTATTTT. Its translation: CSGRASGSYTDTQYF.

The CDR3 region is CAISGGIGSRNEKLFF. The CDR3 DNA sequence: TGTGCCATCAGTGGGGGGATTGGCTCACGCAATGAAAAACTGTTTTTT. V and J are TRBV10-3 and TRBJ1-4; D is perhaps TRBD1 (5 bases). The CDR3 extends over 16 amino acids. V was clipped by 4 bases and J by 5 bases, with 17 bases between them. Germline V lookup: CDR1 ENHRY, CDR2 SYGVKD.

The V call is TRBV12-3 or TRBV12-4, the J call TRBJ1-4; a possible D gene is TRBD1 (6 bases). The CDR3 totals 13 residues. Trimming stripped 3 bases from V and 10 bases from J, with 12 bases between. The CDR3 region is CASSFPGAGKLFF. The DNA of the CDR3 is TGTGCCAGCAGTTTCCCGGGGGCCGGAAAACTGTTTTTT.

The chain links TRBV7-2 to TRBJ1-1; D not certain. V dropped 1 base and J dropped 1 base, with 10 bases sitting between them. Germline V gene lookup returns CDR1 SGHTA and CDR2 FQGNSA. The CDR3 totals 15 residues. The CDR3 region is CASSLVVGTNTEAFF. CDR3 DNA sequence: TGTGCCAGCAGCTTAGTGGTTGGTACGAACACTGAAGCTTTCTTT.

Details on this clone: Other DNA sequences from this sample encode an identical CDR3 as well. This chain links TRBV5-1 with TRBJ2-7, with 7 bases matching TRBD2. The junction had 5 bases not matched to a gene; V was cut back by 4 bases and J by 4 bases. The CDR3 is made up of 13 amino acids. The germline gives CDR1 SGHRS, CDR2 YFSETQ. The CDR3 protein is CASSPGLFYEQYF. DNA of the CDR3: TGCGCCAGCAGCCCGGGACTATTTTACGAGCAGTACTTC.

The chain has TRBV20-1 and TRBJ1-1, with 7 bases that match TRBD1. CDR1 is DFQATT and CDR2 is SNEGSKA in the germline V gene (reference sequence). The J segment lost 6 bases and the V segment lost 6 bases, leaving 4 bases of the junction unmatched. The CDR3 is 11 residues long. The CDR3 DNA is TGCAGTGCCGGGACAGACGCTGAAGCTTTCTTT. It specifies CSAGTDAEAFF.

This rearrangement joins TRBV29-1 to TRBJ1-5; a weak D match, TRBD1 (6 bases). The CDR3 contains 12 residues. CDR1 SQVTM and CDR2 ANQGSEA come from the germline V gene. Deletions cut 4 bases from V and 7 bases from J, with 11 bases between. CDR3 loop: CSVGWDNQPQHF. CDR3 sequence (DNA): TGCAGCGTTGGTTGGGACAACCAGCCCCAGCATTTT.

J is TRBJ2-7 and V is TRBV28; the D is unclear. Per germline, CDR1 MDHEN and CDR2 SYDVKM. Trimming took off 5 bases at V and 8 bases at J, with 13 bases between the two ends. The CDR3 is made up of 12 amino acids. The CDR3 here is CASSAPWAQQYF. Written as DNA, the CDR3 is TGTGCCAGCAGTGCCCCCTGGGCGCAGCAGTACTTC.

The chain is built from TRBV4-2 and TRBJ2-1; the D call may be TRBD1 or TRBD2 (6 bases each). V lost 0 bases and J lost 6, with 21 bases in between. The CDR3 runs to 18 residues. Germline V CDR1 and CDR2: LGHNA, YNFKEQ. In nucleotides, the CDR3 is TGTGCCAGCAGCCAAGATCTAGGAGGGCAGGGGAAATCCAATGAGCAGTTCTTC. This gives the protein CASSQDLGGQGKSNEQFF.

The chain recombines TRBV7-3 with TRBJ1-6; 7 bases line up with TRBD1. Looked up from germline, CDR1 is SGHTA and CDR2 is FQGTGA. This CDR3 spans 15 amino acids. Losses at the gene ends were 5 bases for V and 7 bases for J; bases not matched to a gene: 8. As DNA, the CDR3 is TGTGCCAGCAGCCCCACGGGCAGGGGGAATTCACCCCTCCACTTT. Translation: CASSPTGRGNSPLHF. Drawing the rest from reference TRBV7-3 and TRBJ1-6, the complete variable domain is GAGVSQTPSNKVTEKGKYVELRCDPISGHTALYWYRQSLGQGPEFLIYFQGTGAADDSGLPNDRFFAVRPEGSVSTLKIQRTERGDSAVYLCASSPTGRGNSPLHFGNGTRLTVT.